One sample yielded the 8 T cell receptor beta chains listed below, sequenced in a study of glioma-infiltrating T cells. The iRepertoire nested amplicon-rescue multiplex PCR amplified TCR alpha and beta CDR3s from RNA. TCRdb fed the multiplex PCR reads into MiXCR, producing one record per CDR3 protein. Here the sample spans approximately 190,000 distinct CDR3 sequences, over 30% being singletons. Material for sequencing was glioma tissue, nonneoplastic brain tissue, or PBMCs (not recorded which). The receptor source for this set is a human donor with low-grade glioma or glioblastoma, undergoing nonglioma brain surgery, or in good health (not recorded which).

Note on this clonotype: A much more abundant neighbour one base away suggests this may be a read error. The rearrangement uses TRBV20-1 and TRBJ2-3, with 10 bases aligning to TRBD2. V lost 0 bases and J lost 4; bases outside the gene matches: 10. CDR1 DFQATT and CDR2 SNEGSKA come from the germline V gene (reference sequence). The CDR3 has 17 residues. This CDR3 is CSARDQPSSGRPDTQYF. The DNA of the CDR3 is TGCAGTGCTAGAGATCAACCTTCTAGCGGGAGACCAGATACGCAGTATTTT.

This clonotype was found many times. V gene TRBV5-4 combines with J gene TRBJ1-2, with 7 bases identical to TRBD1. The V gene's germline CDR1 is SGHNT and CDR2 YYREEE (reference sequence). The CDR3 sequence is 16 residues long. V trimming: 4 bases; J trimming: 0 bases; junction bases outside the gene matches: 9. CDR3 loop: CASSRAGTDSNYGYTF. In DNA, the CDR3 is TGTGCCAGCAGCCGCGCCGGGACAGATTCTAACTATGGCTACACCTTC.

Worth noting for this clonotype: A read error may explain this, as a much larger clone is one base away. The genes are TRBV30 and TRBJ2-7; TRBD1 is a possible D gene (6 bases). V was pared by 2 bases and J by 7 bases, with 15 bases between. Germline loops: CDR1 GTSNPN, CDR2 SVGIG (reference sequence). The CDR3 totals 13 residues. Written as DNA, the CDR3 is TGTGCCTGGAGTCAAGATGGACAGAGTGAGCAGTACTTC. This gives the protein CAWSQDGQSEQYF.

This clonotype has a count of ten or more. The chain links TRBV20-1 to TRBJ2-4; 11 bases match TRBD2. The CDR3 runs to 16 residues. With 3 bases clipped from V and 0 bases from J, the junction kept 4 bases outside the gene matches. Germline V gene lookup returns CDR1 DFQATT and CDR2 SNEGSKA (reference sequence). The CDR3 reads CSASSLAGGAKNIQYF. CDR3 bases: TGCAGTGCTAGTAGCCTAGCGGGAGGAGCCAAAAACATTCAGTACTTC.

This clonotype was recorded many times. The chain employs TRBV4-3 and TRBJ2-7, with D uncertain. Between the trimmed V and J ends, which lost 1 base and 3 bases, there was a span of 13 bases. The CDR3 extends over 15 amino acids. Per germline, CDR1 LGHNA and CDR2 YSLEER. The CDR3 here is CASSQGLQMNYEQYF. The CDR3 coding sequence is TGCGCCAGCAGCCAAGGTCTACAGATGAACTACGAGCAGTACTTC.

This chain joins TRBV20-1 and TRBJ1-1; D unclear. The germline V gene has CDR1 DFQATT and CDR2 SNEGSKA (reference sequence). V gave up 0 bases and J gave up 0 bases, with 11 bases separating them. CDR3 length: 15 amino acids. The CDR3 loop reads CSARESERLNTEAFF. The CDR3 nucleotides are TGCAGTGCTAGAGAGTCGGAAAGATTGAACACTGAAGCTTTCTTT.

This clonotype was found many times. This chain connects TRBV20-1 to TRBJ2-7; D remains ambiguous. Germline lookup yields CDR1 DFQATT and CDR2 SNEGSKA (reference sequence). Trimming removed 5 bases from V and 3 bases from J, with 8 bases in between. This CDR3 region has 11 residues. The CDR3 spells CSASRDYEQYF. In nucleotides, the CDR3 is TGCAGTGCTTCAAGGGACTACGAGCAGTACTTC.

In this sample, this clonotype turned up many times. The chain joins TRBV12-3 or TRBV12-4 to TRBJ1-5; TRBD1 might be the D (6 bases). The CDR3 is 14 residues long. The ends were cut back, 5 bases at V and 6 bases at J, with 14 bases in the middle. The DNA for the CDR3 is TGTGCCAGCAGTCCCAGGGAGGGGGGTCAGCCCCAGCATTTT. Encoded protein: CASSPREGGQPQHF.